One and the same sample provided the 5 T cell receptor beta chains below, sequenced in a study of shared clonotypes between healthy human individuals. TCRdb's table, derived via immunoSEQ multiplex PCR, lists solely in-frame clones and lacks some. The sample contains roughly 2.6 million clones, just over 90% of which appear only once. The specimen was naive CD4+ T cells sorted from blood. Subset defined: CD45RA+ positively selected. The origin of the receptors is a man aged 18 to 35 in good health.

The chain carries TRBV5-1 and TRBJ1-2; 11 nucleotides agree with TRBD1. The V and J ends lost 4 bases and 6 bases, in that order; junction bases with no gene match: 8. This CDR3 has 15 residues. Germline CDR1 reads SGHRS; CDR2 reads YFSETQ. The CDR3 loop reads CASSVDRGLFHGYTF. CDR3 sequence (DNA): TGCGCCAGCAGCGTGGACAGGGGGCTGTTTCATGGCTACACCTTC. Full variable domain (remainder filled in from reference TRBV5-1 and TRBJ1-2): KAGVTQTPRYLIKTRGQQVTLSCSPISGHRSVSWYQQTPGQGLQFLFEYFSETQRNKGNFPGRFSGRQFSNSRSEMNVSTLELGDSALYLCASSVDRGLFHGYTFGSGTRLTVV.

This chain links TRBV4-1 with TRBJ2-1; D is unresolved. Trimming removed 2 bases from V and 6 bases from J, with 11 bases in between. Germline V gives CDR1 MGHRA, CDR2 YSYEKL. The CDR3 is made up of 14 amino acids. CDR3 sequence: CASSQPIIANEQFF. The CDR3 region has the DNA TGCGCCAGCAGCCAACCCATAATAGCCAATGAGCAGTTCTTC.

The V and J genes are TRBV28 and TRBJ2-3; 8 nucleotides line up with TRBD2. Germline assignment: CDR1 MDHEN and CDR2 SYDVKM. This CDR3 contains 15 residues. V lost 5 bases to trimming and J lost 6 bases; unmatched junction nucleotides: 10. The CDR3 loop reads CASSTPGGTRDTQYF. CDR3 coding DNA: TGTGCCAGCAGTACGCCGGGAGGGACTAGGGATACGCAGTATTTT.

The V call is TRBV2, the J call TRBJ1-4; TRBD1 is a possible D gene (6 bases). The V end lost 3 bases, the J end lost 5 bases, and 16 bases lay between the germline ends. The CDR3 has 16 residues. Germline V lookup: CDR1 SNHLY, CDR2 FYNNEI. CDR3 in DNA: TGTGCCAGCAGTGAGGGGGGGGCGCGGCCGAATGAAAAACTGTTTTTT. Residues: CASSEGGARPNEKLFF.

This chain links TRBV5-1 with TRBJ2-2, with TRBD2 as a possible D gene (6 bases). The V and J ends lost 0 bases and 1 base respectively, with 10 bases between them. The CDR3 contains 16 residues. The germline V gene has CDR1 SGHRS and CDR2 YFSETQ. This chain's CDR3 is CASSLDLSGNTGELFF. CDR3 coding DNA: TGCGCCAGCAGCTTGGATCTTAGCGGGAACACCGGGGAGCTGTTTTTT.